This T cell receptor (beta chain) was retrieved from a study of T cell responses to AZD1222 COVID-19 vaccine. Broader study findings: Per reports, nearly half of all spike-specific TCRs target regions that are unmutated in variants. Donors were mostly white British, more females; clonal diversity possibly underestimated.

Remarks on this clone: Antigen specificity is unknown.

CDR3 length equals 18 residues. Between the trimmed V and J ends, which lost 3 bases and 2 bases, there was a span of 21 bases. From germline, CDR1 is MGHDK and CDR2 SYGVNS. Method: immunoSEQ multiplex PCR; TCRdb's copy keeps in-frame clones and lacks some. Of 96,000 or so clones listed, about 90% were seen once; the top ten hold 20% to 30%. The V call is TRBV25-1, the J call TRBJ2-3; D might be TRBD2 (7 bases). The source of this sequence is an adult in good health. The starting material was peripheral blood, obtained on day 0 of AZD1222 vaccination. The CDR3 DNA reads TGTGCCAGCAGTGATTATTGGGGGGCTAGCGGTGACACAGATACGCAGTATTTT. As protein: CASSDYWGASGDTDTQYF.